The source of this TCR beta chain is a study of metastatic and nonmetastatic thyroid tumors. Study in general: Repertoires of blood and of tissue (tumor or nodule) from malignant and benign thyroid patients were compared.

V was clipped by 1 base and J by 3 bases, with 6 bases between them. The CDR3 spans 14 residues. CDR1 and CDR2 (germline): MDHEN, SYDVKM. The entire patient cohort was treatment-naive prior to thyroid surgery. Original methodology: In papillary thyroid cancer, a distant-metastasis classifier was built using CDR3 differences across clinicopathological groups. With MiXCR, TCRdb called clones anew from the PCR reads. The authors' filters were not applied to this entry. The repertoire holds 9,500 to 12,000 clones, with about 27% as singletons. Points on this clone: The target antigen is unknown.

Study-wide points: Within blood and tumor, benign nodules reportedly had significantly lower TCR beta diversity than malignant thyroid tumors did.

This receptor was obtained from a male donor with papillary thyroid cancer or a benign thyroid nodule (not recorded which). Some clones in this sample may be carry-over from other donors' samples. The sequenced material came from adjacent normal tissue. The J gene is TRBJ2-2, the V gene TRBV28, with unresolved D. The CDR3 loop is CASSLSLYTGELFF. CDR3 coding DNA: TGTGCCAGCAGTTTATCTCTCTACACCGGGGAGCTGTTTTTT.